This T cell receptor beta chain was documented in a study of shared clonotypes between healthy human individuals. Nashville, Tennessee was home to all donors, who were Caucasian adults. This CDR3 region has 13 residues. In germline, CDR1 is GTSNPN, CDR2 SVGIG (reference sequence). V was shortened by 0 bases and J by 6 bases, with 11 bases between the two germline ends. Broader study findings: Lower generation probabilities were found for non-shared clonotypes than for those shared by all four donors. Relative to memory subsets, naive subsets generally showed larger estimated richness.

As to this clone: Its antigen is unknown.

Sequenced by immunoSEQ multiplex PCR; TCRdb stores in-frame clones only, minus some. The sample lists some 1.5 million clones; roughly 96% were seen once. The gene calls are TRBV30 and TRBJ2-5; TRBD2 might be the D (6 bases). The source material was naive CD4+ T cells sorted from blood. Subset specified: CD45RA+ positively selected. The sequence came from a young man in good health. The DNA for the CDR3 is TGTGCCTGGAGTGTTGGGGGGAGTCAGACCCAGTACTTC. Translated: CAWSVGGSQTQYF.